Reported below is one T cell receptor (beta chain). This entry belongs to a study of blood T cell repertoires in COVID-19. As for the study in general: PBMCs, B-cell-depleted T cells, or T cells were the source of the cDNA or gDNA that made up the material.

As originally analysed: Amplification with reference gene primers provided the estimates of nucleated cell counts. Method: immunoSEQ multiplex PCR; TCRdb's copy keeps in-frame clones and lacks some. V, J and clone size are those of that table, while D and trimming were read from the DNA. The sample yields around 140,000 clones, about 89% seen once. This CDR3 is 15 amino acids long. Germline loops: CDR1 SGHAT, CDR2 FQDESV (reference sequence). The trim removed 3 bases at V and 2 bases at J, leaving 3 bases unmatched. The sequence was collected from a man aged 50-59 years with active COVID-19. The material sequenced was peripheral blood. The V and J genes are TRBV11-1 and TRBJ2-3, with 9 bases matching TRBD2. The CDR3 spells CASSLAGGSTDTQYF. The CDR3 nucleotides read TGTGCCAGCAGCTTGGCGGGGGGGTCCACAGATACGCAGTATTTT.